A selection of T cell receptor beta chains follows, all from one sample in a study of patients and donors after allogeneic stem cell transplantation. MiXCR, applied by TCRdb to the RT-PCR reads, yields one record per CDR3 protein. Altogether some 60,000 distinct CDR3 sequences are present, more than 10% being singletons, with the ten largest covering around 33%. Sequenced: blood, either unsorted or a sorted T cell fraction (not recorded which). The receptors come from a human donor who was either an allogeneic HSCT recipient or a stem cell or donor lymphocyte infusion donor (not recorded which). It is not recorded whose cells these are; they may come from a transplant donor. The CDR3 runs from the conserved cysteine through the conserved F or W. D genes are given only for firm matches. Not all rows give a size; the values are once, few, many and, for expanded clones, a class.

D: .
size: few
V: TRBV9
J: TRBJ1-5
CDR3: CASSDSVLSNQPQHF
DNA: TGTGCCAGCAGCGATTCGGTGCTTAGCAATCAGCCCCAGCATTTT

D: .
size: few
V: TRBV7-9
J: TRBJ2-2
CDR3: CASSFGALRGTGELFF
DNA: TGTGCCAGCAGCTTCGGGGCCCTACGGGGCACCGGGGAGCTGTTTTTT

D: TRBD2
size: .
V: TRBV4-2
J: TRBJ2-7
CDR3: CASSQDPTSGRAYEQYF
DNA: TGTGCCAGCAGCCAAGATCCGACTAGCGGGAGGGCCTACGAGCAGTACTTC

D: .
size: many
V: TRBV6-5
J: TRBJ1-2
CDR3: CASSTGFGYTF
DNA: TGTGCCAGCAGCACCGGTTTTGGCTACACCTTC

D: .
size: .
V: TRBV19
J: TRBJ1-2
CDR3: CASSQESGLTYGYTF
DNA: TGTGCCAGTAGTCAAGAATCAGGGTTGACCTATGGCTACACCTTC

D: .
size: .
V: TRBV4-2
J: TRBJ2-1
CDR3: CASSQADLLYNEQFF
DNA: TGTGCCAGCAGCCAAGCGGACTTACTCTACAATGAGCAGTTCTTC

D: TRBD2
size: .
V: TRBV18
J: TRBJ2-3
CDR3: CASSPSGRASTDTQYF
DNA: TGTGCCAGCTCACCGAGCGGGAGGGCTAGCACAGATACGCAGTATTTT

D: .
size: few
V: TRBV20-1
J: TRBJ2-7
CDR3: CSARKGSRTFRYEQYF
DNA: TGCAGTGCTAGGAAGGGGTCCCGGACGTTCCGCTACGAGCAGTACTTC

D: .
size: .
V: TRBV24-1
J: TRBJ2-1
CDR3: CATSARPPGLANNEQFF
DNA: TGTGCCACCAGTGCACGACCGCCGGGACTGGCCAACAATGAGCAGTTCTTC

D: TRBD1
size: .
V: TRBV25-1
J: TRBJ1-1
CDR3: CASSGLTGWDTEAFF
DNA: TGTGCCAGCAGTGGACTGACAGGGTGGGACACTGAAGCTTTCTTT

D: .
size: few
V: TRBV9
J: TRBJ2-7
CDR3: CASSVGAGFNYEQYF
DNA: TGTGCCAGCAGCGTAGGTGCGGGATTCAACTACGAGCAGTACTTC

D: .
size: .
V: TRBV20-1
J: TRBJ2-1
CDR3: CSASGWALEQFF
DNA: TGCAGTGCTAGTGGGTGGGCCCTTGAGCAGTTCTTC

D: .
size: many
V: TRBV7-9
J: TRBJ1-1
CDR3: CASSSRGSNTEAFF
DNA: TGTGCCAGCAGTTCCCGAGGGTCGAACACTGAAGCTTTCTTT

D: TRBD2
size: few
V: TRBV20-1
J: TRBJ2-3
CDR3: CSARERTSGRLGTDTQYF
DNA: TGCAGTGCTAGAGAGAGGACTAGCGGGAGACTGGGCACAGATACGCAGTATTTT

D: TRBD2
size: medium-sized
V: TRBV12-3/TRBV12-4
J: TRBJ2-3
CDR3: CASRPSPISGRGTDTQYF
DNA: TGTGCCAGCAGACCTTCTCCCATTAGCGGGAGGGGCACAGATACGCAGTATTTT

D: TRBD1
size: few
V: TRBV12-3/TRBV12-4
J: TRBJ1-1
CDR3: CASTDPTGGPSEAFF
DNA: TGTGCCAGCACCGATCCGACAGGGGGCCCTTCCGAAGCTTTCTTT

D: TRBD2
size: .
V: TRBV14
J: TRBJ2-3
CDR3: CASSRTSGRAADTQYF
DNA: TGTGCTTCAAGCAGGACTAGCGGGAGGGCCGCAGATACGCAGTATTTT

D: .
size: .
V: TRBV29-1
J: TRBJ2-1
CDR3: CSVEDRGLEFFNEQFF
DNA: TGCAGCGTTGAAGATAGGGGACTGGAATTCTTCAATGAGCAGTTCTTC

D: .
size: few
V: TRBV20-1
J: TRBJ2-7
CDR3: CSARGDSGLSYEQYF
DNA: TGCAGTGCTAGAGGTGATAGCGGACTCTCCTACGAGCAGTACTTC

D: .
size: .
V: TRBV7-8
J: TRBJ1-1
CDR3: CASSLVAHGNTEAFF
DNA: TGTGCCAGCAGCTTAGTCGCTCACGGGAACACTGAAGCTTTCTTT

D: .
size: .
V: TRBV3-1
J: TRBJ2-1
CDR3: CASSLGTVGNEQFF
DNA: TGTGCCAGCAGCCTAGGGACCGTGGGCAATGAGCAGTTCTTC

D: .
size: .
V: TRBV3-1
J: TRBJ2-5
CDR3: CASSQGKGWWETQYF
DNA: TGTGCCAGCAGCCAAGGGAAGGGATGGTGGGAGACCCAGTACTTC

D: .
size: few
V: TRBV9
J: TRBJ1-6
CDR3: CASSAERGGPLHF
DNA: TGTGCCAGCAGCGCGGAGCGGGGGGGACCCCTCCACTTT

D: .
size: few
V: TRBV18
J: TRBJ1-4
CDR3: CASSRSTGREKLFF
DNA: TGTGCCAGCTCACGGTCCACAGGGCGAGAAAAACTGTTTTTT

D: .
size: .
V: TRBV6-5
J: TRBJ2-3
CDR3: CASSYLAVTSTDTQFF
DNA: TGTGCCAGCAGTTACTTAGCTGTCACTAGCACAGATACGCAGTTTTTT